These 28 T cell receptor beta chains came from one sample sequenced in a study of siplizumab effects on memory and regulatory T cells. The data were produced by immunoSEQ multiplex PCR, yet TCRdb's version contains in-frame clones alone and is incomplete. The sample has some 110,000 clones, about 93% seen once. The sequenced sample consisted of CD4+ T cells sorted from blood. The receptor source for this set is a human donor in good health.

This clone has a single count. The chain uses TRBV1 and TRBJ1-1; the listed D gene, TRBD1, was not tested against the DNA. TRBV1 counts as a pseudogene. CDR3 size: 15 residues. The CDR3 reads CTSSQDPGRPYEAFF. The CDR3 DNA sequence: TGCACCAGCAGCCAAGATCCAGGGCGTCCTTACGAAGCTTTCTTT.

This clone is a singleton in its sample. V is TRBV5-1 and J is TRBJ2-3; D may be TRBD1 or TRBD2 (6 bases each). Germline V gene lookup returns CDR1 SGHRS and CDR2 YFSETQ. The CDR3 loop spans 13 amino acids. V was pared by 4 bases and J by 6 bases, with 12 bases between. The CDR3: CASSQGLADTQYF. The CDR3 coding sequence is TGCGCCAGCAGCCAGGGGCTAGCGGATACGCAGTATTTT.

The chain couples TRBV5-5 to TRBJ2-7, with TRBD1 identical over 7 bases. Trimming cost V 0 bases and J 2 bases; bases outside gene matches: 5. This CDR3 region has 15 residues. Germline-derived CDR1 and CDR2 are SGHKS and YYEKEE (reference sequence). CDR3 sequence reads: CASSLAGTATYEQYF. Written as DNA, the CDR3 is TGTGCCAGCAGCTTGGCAGGGACAGCAACCTACGAGCAGTACTTC.

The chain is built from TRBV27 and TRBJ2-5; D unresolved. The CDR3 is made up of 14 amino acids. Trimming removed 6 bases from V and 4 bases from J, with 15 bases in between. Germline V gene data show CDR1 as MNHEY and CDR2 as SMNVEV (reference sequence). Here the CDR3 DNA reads TGTGCCAGCAGGGACCCCAGCAGAAGAGAGACCCAGTACTTC. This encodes CASRDPSRRETQYF.

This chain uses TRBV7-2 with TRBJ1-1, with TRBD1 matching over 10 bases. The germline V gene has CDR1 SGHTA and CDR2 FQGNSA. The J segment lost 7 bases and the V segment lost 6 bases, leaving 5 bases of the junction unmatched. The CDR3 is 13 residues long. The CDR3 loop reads CASSRDRGNEAFF. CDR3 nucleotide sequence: TGTGCCAGCAGTCGGGACAGGGGAAATGAAGCTTTCTTT.

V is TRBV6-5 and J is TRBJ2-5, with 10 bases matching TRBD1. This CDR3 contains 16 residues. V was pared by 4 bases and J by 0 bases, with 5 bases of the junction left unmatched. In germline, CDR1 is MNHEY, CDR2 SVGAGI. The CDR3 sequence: CASSSTGTGDQETQYF. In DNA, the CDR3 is TGTGCCAGCAGTTCAACCGGGACAGGGGACCAAGAGACCCAGTACTTC.

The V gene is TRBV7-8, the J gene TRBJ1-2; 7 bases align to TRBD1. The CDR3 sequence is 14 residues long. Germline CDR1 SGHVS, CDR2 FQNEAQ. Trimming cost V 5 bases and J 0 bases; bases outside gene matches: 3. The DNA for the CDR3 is TGTGCCAGCAGCGCCGGGACAGCTAACTATGGCTACACCTTC. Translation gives CASSAGTANYGYTF.

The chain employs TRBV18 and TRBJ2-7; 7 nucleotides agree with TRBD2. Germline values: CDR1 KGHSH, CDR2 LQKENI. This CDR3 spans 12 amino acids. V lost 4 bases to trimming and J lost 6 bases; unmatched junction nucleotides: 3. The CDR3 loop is CASSRGGTEQYF. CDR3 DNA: TGTGCCAGCTCACGGGGGGGGACCGAGCAGTACTTC.

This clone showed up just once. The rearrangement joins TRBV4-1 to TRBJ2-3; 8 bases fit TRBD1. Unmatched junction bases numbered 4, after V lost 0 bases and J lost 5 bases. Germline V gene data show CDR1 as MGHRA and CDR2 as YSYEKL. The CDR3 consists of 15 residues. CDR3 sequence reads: CASSQDQGAIDTQYF. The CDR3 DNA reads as TGCGCCAGCAGCCAAGATCAGGGGGCGATAGATACGCAGTATTTT.

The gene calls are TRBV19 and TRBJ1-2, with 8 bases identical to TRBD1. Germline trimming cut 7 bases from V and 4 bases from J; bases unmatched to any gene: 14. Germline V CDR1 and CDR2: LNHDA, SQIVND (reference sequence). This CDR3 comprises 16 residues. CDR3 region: CASTPKIGGQGYGYTF. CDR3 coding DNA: TGTGCCAGTACTCCTAAGATCGGTGGACAGGGCTATGGCTACACCTTC. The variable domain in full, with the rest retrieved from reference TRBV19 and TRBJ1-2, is DGGITQSPKYLFRKEGQNVTLSCEQNLNHDAMYWYRQDPGQGLRLIYYSQIVNDFQKGDIAEGYSVSREKKESFPLTVTSAQKNPTAFYLCASTPKIGGQGYGYTFGSGTRLTVV.

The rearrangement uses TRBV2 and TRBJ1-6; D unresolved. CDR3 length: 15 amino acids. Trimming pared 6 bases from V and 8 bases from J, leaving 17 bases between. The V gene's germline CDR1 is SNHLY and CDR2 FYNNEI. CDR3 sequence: CASRSVRTDYSPLHF. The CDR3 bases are TGTGCCAGCAGGTCGGTCAGAACCGACTATTCACCCCTCCACTTT.

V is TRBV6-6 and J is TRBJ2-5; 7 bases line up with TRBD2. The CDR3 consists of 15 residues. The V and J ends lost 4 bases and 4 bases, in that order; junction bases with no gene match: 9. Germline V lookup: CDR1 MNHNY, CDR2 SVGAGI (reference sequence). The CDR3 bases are TGTGCCAGCAGTTCCGCCCGGGGGGAGCGAGAGACCCAGTACTTC. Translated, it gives CASSSARGERETQYF.

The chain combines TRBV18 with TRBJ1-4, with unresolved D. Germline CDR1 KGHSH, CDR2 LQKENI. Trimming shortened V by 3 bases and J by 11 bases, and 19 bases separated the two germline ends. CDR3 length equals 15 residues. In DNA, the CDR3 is TGTGCCAGCTCACCGTTAACCTACGCTCCGAGCAAACTGTTTTTT. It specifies CASSPLTYAPSKLFF.

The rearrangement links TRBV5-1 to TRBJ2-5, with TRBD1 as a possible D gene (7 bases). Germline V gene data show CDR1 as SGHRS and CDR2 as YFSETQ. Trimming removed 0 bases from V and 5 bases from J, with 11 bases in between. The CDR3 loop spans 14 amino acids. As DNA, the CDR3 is TGCGCCAGCAGCTTGGGGGACAGCGGGGAGACCCAGTACTTC. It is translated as CASSLGDSGETQYF.

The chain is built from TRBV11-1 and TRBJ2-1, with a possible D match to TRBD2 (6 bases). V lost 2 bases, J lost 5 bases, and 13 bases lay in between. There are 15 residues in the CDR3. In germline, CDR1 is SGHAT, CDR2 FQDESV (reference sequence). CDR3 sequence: CASSLFSRTNNEQFF. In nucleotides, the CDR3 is TGTGCCAGCAGCTTATTCAGTAGGACTAACAATGAGCAGTTCTTC. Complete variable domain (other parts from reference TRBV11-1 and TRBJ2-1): EAEVAQSPRYKITEKSQAVAFWCDPISGHATLYWYRQILGQGPELLVQFQDESVVDDSQLPKDRFSAERLKGVDSTLKIQPAELGDSAMYLCASSLFSRTNNEQFFGPGTRLTVL.

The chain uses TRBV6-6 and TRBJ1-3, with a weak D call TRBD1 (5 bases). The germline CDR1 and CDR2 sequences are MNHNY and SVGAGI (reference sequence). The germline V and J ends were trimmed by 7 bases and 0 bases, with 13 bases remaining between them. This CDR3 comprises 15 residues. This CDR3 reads CASMVGRSSGNTIYF. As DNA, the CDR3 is TGTGCCAGCATGGTGGGACGGAGCTCTGGAAACACCATATATTTT.

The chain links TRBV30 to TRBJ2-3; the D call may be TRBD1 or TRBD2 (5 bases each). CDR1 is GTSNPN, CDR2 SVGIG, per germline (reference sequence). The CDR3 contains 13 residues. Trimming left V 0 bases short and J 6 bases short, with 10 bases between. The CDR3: CAWSVYGTDTQYF. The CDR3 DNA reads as TGTGCCTGGAGTGTTTATGGGACGGATACGCAGTATTTT.

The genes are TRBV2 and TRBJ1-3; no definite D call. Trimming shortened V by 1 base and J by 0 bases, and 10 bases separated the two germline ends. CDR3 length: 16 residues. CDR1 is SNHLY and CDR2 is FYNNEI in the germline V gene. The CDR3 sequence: CASSEEVASSGNTIYF. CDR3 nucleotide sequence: TGTGCCAGCAGTGAAGAGGTGGCGAGCTCTGGAAACACCATATATTTT.

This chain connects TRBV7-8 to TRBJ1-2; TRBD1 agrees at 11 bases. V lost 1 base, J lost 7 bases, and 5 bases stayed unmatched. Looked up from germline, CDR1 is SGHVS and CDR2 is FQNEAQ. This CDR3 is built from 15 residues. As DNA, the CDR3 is TGTGCCAGCAGCTTAGGGACAGGGGGCGCGTCTGGCTACACCTTC. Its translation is CASSLGTGGASGYTF.

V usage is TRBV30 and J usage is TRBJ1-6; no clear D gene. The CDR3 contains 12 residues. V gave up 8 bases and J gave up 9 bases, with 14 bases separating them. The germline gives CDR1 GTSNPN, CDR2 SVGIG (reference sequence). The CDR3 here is CAKKSEVSPLHF. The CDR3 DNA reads TGTGCCAAAAAAAGTGAGGTTTCACCCCTCCACTTT.

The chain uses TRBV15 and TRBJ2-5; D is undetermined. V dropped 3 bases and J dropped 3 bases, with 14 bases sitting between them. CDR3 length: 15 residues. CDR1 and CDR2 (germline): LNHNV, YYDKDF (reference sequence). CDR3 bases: TGTGCCACCAGCAGCGCTTGGCAGCCAGAAGAGACCCAGTACTTC. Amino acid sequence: CATSSAWQPEETQYF.

CDR3 residues: CATARDNTYEQYF. The CDR3 DNA follows: TGCGCCACAGCCAGGGACAACACCTACGAGCAGTACTTC. V is TRBV5-1 and J is TRBJ2-7; perhaps TRBD1 as D (6 bases). The CDR3 length is 13 residues. V lost 9 bases to trimming and J lost 2 bases, with 15 bases between them. The V gene's germline CDR1 is SGHRS and CDR2 YFSETQ.

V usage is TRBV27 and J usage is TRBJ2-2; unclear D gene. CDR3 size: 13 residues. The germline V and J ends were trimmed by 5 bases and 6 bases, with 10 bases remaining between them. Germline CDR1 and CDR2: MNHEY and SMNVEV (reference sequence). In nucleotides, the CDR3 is TGTGCCAGCAGTATCAACACCGCCGGGGAGCTGTTTTTT. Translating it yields CASSINTAGELFF.

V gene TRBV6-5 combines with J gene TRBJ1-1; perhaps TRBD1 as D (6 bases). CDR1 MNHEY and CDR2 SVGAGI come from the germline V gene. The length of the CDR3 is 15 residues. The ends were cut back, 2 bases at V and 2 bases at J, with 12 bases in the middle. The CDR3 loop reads CASSYRGGFNTEAFF. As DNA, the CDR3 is TGTGCCAGCAGTTACAGGGGGGGGTTTAACACTGAAGCTTTCTTT.

The chain's CDR3 is CASSEAWGGTEAFF. The DNA of the CDR3 is TGTGCCAGCAGTGAAGCGTGGGGGGGCACTGAAGCTTTCTTT. This chain uses TRBV6-1 with TRBJ1-1, with TRBD1 as a possible D gene (5 bases). The V and J ends lost 0 bases and 4 bases respectively, with 9 bases between them. The V gene's germline CDR1 is MNHNS and CDR2 SASEGT. The CDR3 loop spans 14 amino acids.

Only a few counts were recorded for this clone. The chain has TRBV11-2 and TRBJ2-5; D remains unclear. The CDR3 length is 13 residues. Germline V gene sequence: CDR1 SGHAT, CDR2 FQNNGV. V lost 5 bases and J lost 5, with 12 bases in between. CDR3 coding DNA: TGTGCCAGCAGCCCATTGCCTGGGGAGACCCAGTACTTC. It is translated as CASSPLPGETQYF. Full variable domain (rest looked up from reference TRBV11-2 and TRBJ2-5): EAGVAQSPRYKIIEKRQSVAFWCNPISGHATLYWYQQILGQGPKLLIQFQNNGVVDDSQLPKDRFSAERLKGVDSTLKIQPAKLEDSAVYLCASSPLPGETQYFGPGTRLLVL.

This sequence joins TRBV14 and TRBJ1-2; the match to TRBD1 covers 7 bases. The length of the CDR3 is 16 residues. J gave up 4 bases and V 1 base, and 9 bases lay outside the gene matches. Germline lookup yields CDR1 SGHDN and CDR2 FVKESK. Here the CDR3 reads CASSQAPGTALYGYTF. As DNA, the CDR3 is TGTGCCAGCAGCCAAGCCCCAGGGACAGCGCTCTATGGCTACACCTTC.

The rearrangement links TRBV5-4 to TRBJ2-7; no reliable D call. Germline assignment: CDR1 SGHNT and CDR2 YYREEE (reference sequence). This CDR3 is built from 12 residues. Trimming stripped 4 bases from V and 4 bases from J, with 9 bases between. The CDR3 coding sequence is TGTGCCAGCAGCGTACAGAGTTACGAGCAGTACTTC. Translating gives CASSVQSYEQYF.